Listed here are 18 T cell receptor beta chains from one sample, sequenced in a study of radiotherapy plus CTLA-4 blockade in lung cancer (dated by TCRdb to 2016 to 2018). Library construction relied on the immunoSEQ multiplex PCR assay. TCRdb holds this immuneACCESS table with in-frame rearrangements only. Some clones are missing; in checked studies, unresolved V genes explain under half, and the rest has no known cause. The sample table holds about 46,000 clones, of which approximately 80% were seen once. The ten largest make up 2.4% of the sample. The source material was peripheral blood, sampled from a patient treated with radiotherapy plus ipilimumab. The source is a human donor with non-small cell lung cancer whose response to radiotherapy plus ipilimumab could not be evaluated.

This rearrangement joins TRBV5-6 to TRBJ2-5; the match to TRBD1 covers 7 bases. CDR1 SGHDT and CDR2 YYEEEE come from the germline V gene. With V trimmed by 4 bases and J by 2 bases, 8 bases remained unmatched. CDR3 length equals 15 residues. This CDR3 is CASSPDGQVQETQYF. The CDR3 nucleotides are TGTGCCAGCAGCCCTGACGGACAGGTACAAGAGACCCAGTACTTC. Based on the CDR3 plus reference TRBV5-6 and TRBJ2-5, the full variable domain is DAGVTQSPTHLIKTRGQQVTLRCSPKSGHDTVSWYQQALGQGPQFIFQYYEEEERQRGNFPDRFSGHQFPNYSSELNVNALLLGDSALYLCASSPDGQVQETQYFGPGTRLLVL.

The J gene is TRBJ2-5, the V gene TRBV6-4; 10 bases are a match to TRBD2. The CDR3 has 13 amino acids. Germline V CDR1 and CDR2: MRHNA, SNTAGT. With 6 bases clipped from V and 6 bases from J, the junction kept 4 bases outside the gene matches. The CDR3: CASRSGGAKTQYF. The CDR3 DNA reads TGTGCCAGCAGGAGCGGGGGGGCGAAGACCCAGTACTTC.

This chain connects TRBV19 to TRBJ1-1; 7 positions agree with TRBD1. Germline CDR1 and CDR2: LNHDA and SQIVND (reference sequence). The CDR3 consists of 16 residues. V dropped 4 bases and J dropped 0; count of bases not matched to a gene: 8. The CDR3 coding sequence is TGTGCCAGTAGTACCCCAGACAGGGCCATGAACACTGAAGCTTTCTTT. Its translation: CASSTPDRAMNTEAFF.

The genes are TRBV18 and TRBJ1-1; D perhaps matches TRBD1 (5 bases). The germline V and J ends were trimmed by 4 bases and 0 bases, with 6 bases remaining between them. The germline V gene has CDR1 KGHSH and CDR2 LQKENI. This CDR3 is built from 13 residues. DNA of the CDR3: TGTGCCAGCTCACAACAGGTGAACACTGAAGCTTTCTTT. Encoded protein: CASSQQVNTEAFF.

The chain has TRBV28 and TRBJ1-4; no reliable D call. Germline CDR1 MDHEN, CDR2 SYDVKM. The CDR3 covers 15 residues. The V gene lost 2 bases and the J gene lost 6 bases, with 13 bases spanning the gap. In nucleotides, the CDR3 is TGTGCCAGCAGTTTAATTCAGGTATCAGATGAAAAACTGTTTTTT. It codes for CASSLIQVSDEKLFF.

This clone was counted between two and nine times. The V gene is TRBV11-2, the J gene TRBJ2-2; TRBD1 matches at 7 bases. The J segment lost 3 bases and the V segment lost 3 bases, leaving 7 bases of the junction unmatched. This CDR3 is 16 amino acids long. Germline V gives CDR1 SGHAT, CDR2 FQNNGV. In DNA form, the CDR3 reads TGTGCCAGCAGCTTGTTACCGCAGGGGGACACCGGGGAGCTGTTTTTT. This sequence encodes CASSLLPQGDTGELFF.

Turning to this clone: Since no conserved phenylalanine or tryptophan closes the CDR3, a read error is the likely cause. It is unclear where the CDR3 begins or ends on the DNA, so no DNA is shown, and the CDR3 is as TCRdb lists it. This sequence joins TRBV6-4 and TRBJ2-7; the table names TRBD1, a call not compared with the DNA. Per the germline V gene, CDR1 is MRHNA and CDR2 is SNTAGT. The CDR3 region is 10 residues in length, termini included. The CDR3 is CASSDSIKGL.

The CDR3 reads CASSQGPGGYNEQFF. The CDR3, as DNA: TGCGCCAGCAGCCAGGGCCCGGGGGGATACAATGAGCAGTTCTTC. The rearrangement uses TRBV4-1 and TRBJ2-1; TRBD2 matches 7 bases. The CDR3 has 15 amino acids. With 3 bases clipped from V and 4 bases from J, the junction kept 6 bases outside the gene matches. CDR1 MGHRA and CDR2 YSYEKL come from the germline V gene.

The chain is built from TRBV15 and TRBJ2-3; possibly TRBD2 for D (5 bases). CDR3 length equals 16 residues. Per the germline V gene, CDR1 is LNHNV and CDR2 is YYDKDF (reference sequence). The V end was cut by 7 bases, the J end by 0 bases, with 17 bases between. The CDR3 DNA is TGTGCCACCAAAAAACCTGAAGAGGGAAGCACAGATACGCAGTATTTT. It yields the protein CATKKPEEGSTDTQYF.

The genes are TRBV9 and TRBJ1-1; 7 nucleotides line up with TRBD1. This CDR3 contains 15 residues. The junction had 6 bases not matched to a gene; V was cut back by 0 bases and J by 4 bases. Germline values: CDR1 SGDLS, CDR2 YYNGEE. CDR3 DNA sequence: TGTGCCAGCAGCGTAGACGCACAGGGGAGCACTGAAGCTTTCTTT. Protein: CASSVDAQGSTEAFF.

This chain joins TRBV9 and TRBJ1-2; TRBD1 aligns across 10 bases. V dropped 2 bases and J dropped 7; count of bases not matched to a gene: 5. Germline CDR1 is SGDLS and CDR2 is YYNGEE. The CDR3 sequence is 14 residues long. The chain's CDR3 is CASSVTGQGSGYTF. CDR3 nucleotides: TGTGCCAGCAGCGTCACGGGACAGGGGAGTGGCTACACCTTC. The full variable domain, in which reference TRBV9 and TRBJ1-2 provide the parts outside the CDR3, is DSGVTQTPKHLITATGQRVTLRCSPRSGDLSVYWYQQSLDQGLQFLIQYYNGEERAKGNILERFSAQQFPDLHSELNLSSLELGDSALYFCASSVTGQGSGYTFGSGTRLTVV.

The rearrangement joins TRBV6-5 to TRBJ2-2, with 9 bases aligning to TRBD1. Germline values: CDR1 MNHEY, CDR2 SVGAGI. This CDR3 spans 16 amino acids. Trimming removed 2 bases from V and 3 bases from J; junction bases left unmatched: 4. CDR3 sequence: CASSYRTGVYTGELFF. Written as DNA, the CDR3 is TGTGCCAGCAGTTACCGGACAGGGGTTTACACCGGGGAGCTGTTTTTT.

The V call is TRBV5-6, the J call TRBJ2-7; 7 bases fit TRBD1. The germline CDR1 and CDR2 sequences are SGHDT and YYEEEE. After removal of 1 base from V and 1 base from J, the junction contained 14 bases not matched to a gene. CDR3 length: 18 amino acids. In nucleotides, the CDR3 is TGTGCCAGCAGCTTGTTCTCCTTGACAGGGAGAAGATCCTACGAGCAGTACTTC. Protein product: CASSLFSLTGRRSYEQYF.

The chain joins TRBV9 to TRBJ1-6; 11 bases are shared with TRBD1. The V segment lost 0 bases and the J segment 8 bases; nucleotides outside the gene matches: 7. Germline-derived CDR1 and CDR2 are SGDLS and YYNGEE. This CDR3 comprises 17 residues. The CDR3: CASSVALGQGADSPLHF. The CDR3, as DNA: TGTGCCAGCAGCGTAGCCCTCGGACAGGGGGCTGATTCACCCCTCCACTTT.

The chain uses TRBV30 and TRBJ2-2; 7 bases align to TRBD2. This CDR3 has 15 residues. V lost 3 bases, J lost 0 bases, and 4 bases stayed unmatched. The germline gives CDR1 GTSNPN, CDR2 SVGIG (reference sequence). CDR3 bases: TGTGCCTGGAGGAGCGGGAACGCGAACACCGGGGAGCTGTTTTTT. Translated: CAWRSGNANTGELFF.

The chain combines TRBV7-2 with TRBJ2-7; 8 bases align to TRBD2. V was clipped by 3 bases and J by 3 bases; unmatched bases: 1. The CDR3 runs 13 residues. CDR1 and CDR2 from the germline V gene are SGHTA and FQGNSA. The CDR3 coding sequence is TGTGCCAGCAGCTTTCGGGGGGGCTACGAGCAGTACTTC. As protein: CASSFRGGYEQYF. Full variable domain (rest looked up from reference TRBV7-2 and TRBJ2-7): GAGVSQSPSNKVTEKGKDVELRCDPISGHTALYWYRQSLGQGLEFLIYFQGNSAPDKSGLPSDRFSAERTGGSVSTLTIQRTQQEDSAVYLCASSFRGGYEQYFGPGTRLTVT.

This chain uses TRBV15 with TRBJ1-5, with D maybe TRBD1 (5 bases). The germline V gene encodes CDR1 LNHNV and CDR2 YYDKDF (reference sequence). Between the trimmed V and J ends, which lost 9 bases and 3 bases, there was a span of 15 bases. The CDR3 runs to 14 residues. The DNA of the CDR3 is TGTGCCACAGAACCGGACATTAACAATCAGCCCCAGCATTTT. Translation gives CATEPDINNQPQHF.

This clone was seen a few times. The V call is TRBV10-2, the J call TRBJ1-1, with 9 nucleotides matching TRBD1. Germline loops: CDR1 WSHSY, CDR2 SAAADI. V was pared by 2 bases and J by 1 base, with 5 bases of the junction left unmatched. There are 16 residues in the CDR3. The CDR3 loop is CASSEGTGRWNTEAFF. The CDR3 DNA reads as TGCGCCAGCAGTGAGGGGACAGGGAGATGGAACACTGAAGCTTTCTTT.